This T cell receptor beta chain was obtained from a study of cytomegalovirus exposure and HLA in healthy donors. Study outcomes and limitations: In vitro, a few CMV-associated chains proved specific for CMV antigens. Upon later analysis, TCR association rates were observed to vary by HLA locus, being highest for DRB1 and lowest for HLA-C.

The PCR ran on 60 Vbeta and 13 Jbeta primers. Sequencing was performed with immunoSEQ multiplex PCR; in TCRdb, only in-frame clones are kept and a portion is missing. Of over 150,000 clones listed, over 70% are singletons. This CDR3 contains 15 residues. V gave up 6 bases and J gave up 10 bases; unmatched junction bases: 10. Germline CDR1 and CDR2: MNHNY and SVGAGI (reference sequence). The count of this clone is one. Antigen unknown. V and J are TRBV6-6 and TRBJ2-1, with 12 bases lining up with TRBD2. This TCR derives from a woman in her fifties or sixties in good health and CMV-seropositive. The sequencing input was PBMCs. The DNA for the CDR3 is TGTGCCAGCAGCGCCGGACTAGCGGGGCGTTGGGAGCAGTTCTTC. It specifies CASSAGLAGRWEQFF.